The 21 T cell receptor beta chains below come from one sample, sequenced in a study of cytomegalovirus exposure and HLA in healthy donors (TCRdb year 2017). The library was obtained by the immunoSEQ multiplex PCR assay. The multiplex PCR relied on a mix of 60 forward primers for TCR Vbeta segments and 13 reverse primers for TCR Jbeta segments. Sourced from immuneACCESS, this table was stored by TCRdb with only in-frame sequences that have V and J called. A share of the clones is absent; for the studies checked, an unresolved V gene accounts for under half, and the remainder has no known explanation. Here the sample has fewer than 250,000 clones; around 83% occur a single time. The ten largest clones add up to around 1.6% of the sample. Sequencing was done on a sample of PBMCs. Receptors originate from a man in his forties in good health and CMV-seropositive.

The V and J genes are TRBV6-1 and TRBJ2-7, with 15 bases matching TRBD2. The CDR3 has 19 amino acids. Germline V gene lookup returns CDR1 MNHNS and CDR2 SASEGT. Germline trimming cut 3 bases from V and 2 bases from J; bases unmatched to any gene: 11. CDR3 nucleotide sequence: TGTGCCAGCAGTGACCCCTCAGGGACTAGCGGGAGGCCGACCTACGAGCAGTACTTC. This encodes CASSDPSGTSGRPTYEQYF.

For this clone: One end of the junction varies from germline; a read error may be responsible. The chain has TRBV7-7 and TRBJ2-2; 9 bases align to TRBD1. This CDR3 region has 15 residues. Germline CDR1 is SSHAT and CDR2 is FNYEAQ (reference sequence). The CDR3 DNA sequence: TGTGCTAGCAGCCAGGACAGGGGCGGGACCGGGGAGCTGTTTTTT. Its translation is CASSQDRGGTGELFF.

The chain couples TRBV5-1 to TRBJ2-1, with TRBD2 matching 12 bases. Germline V lookup: CDR1 SGHRS, CDR2 YFSETQ. CDR3 size: 18 residues. V dropped 0 bases and J dropped 7; count of bases not matched to a gene: 11. The CDR3 loop reads CASSLGVLAGGARNEQFF. CDR3 DNA sequence: TGCGCCAGCAGCTTGGGAGTTCTAGCGGGAGGGGCACGGAATGAGCAGTTCTTC.

The chain has TRBV9 and TRBJ2-7; TRBD2 aligns across 9 bases. V shed 0 bases, J shed 2 bases, and the junction held 9 bases outside the gene matches. Germline V gives CDR1 SGDLS, CDR2 YYNGEE. The CDR3 runs to 17 residues. DNA for the CDR3: TGTGCCAGCAGCGTAGATTTTCGAGCGGGAGGCGCCTACGAGCAGTACTTC. Protein: CASSVDFRAGGAYEQYF.

The chain joins TRBV27 to TRBJ1-2; D gene unclear. The CDR3 sequence is 13 residues long. The ends were cut back, 4 bases at V and 8 bases at J, with 14 bases in the middle. Germline V CDR1 and CDR2: MNHEY, SMNVEV (reference sequence). CDR3 sequence (DNA): TGTGCCAGCAGTTCCCGACTCCGAATGGGCTACACCTTC. Amino acids: CASSSRLRMGYTF.

V gene TRBV11-2 combines with J gene TRBJ1-1, with a weak D call TRBD1 (6 bases). The germline V gene has CDR1 SGHAT and CDR2 FQNNGV. This CDR3 is 15 amino acids long. The V end lost 4 bases, the J end lost 8 bases, and 20 bases lay between the germline ends. In DNA, the CDR3 is TGTGCCAGCAGCTCCGGATACCGGGACATTACCGAAGCTTTCTTT. This translates into CASSSGYRDITEAFF.

This clone was counted once. The chain couples TRBV6-1 to TRBJ2-7, with 8 bases aligning to TRBD1. Germline V gives CDR1 MNHNS, CDR2 SASEGT. Trimming cost V 2 bases and J 4 bases; bases outside gene matches: 1. This CDR3 contains 13 residues. The CDR3 bases are TGTGCCAGCAGTGAAAACAGGGGGTACGAGCAGTACTTC. Translation: CASSENRGYEQYF.

The J gene is TRBJ2-5, the V gene TRBV27, with D perhaps TRBD2 (7 bases). V was shortened by 2 bases and J by 4 bases, with 8 bases between the two germline ends. Germline V gene data show CDR1 as MNHEY and CDR2 as SMNVEV (reference sequence). The CDR3 runs 13 residues. The CDR3 protein is CASSLAGAETQYF. The CDR3 nucleotides read TGTGCCAGCAGTTTAGCGGGGGCAGAGACCCAGTACTTC.

This clone was observed a handful of times. This chain uses TRBV28 with TRBJ2-3, with D hard to call. Germline V CDR1 and CDR2: MDHEN, SYDVKM. The CDR3 has 15 amino acids. V lost 7 bases and J 5 bases, leaving 19 bases between the germline ends. The DNA of the CDR3 is TGTGCCAGCACCCGGCGGCCGGTAGAGCTAGATACGCAGTATTTT. Amino acids: CASTRRPVELDTQYF.

The CDR3 bases are TGTGCCAGCAGTATCGCTAGCGTGCCCCTCGAGCAGTACTTC. Translated: CASSIASVPLEQYF. The V and J genes are TRBV27 and TRBJ2-7, with D tentatively TRBD2 (6 bases). Between the trimmed V and J ends, which lost 5 bases and 6 bases, there was a span of 17 bases. The CDR3 has 14 residues. CDR1 is MNHEY and CDR2 is SMNVEV in the germline V gene (reference sequence).

V and J are TRBV6-6 and TRBJ1-4; the D is unclear. Germline CDR1 MNHNY, CDR2 SVGAGI (reference sequence). The CDR3 sequence is 13 residues long. V shed 6 bases and J shed 7 bases, with 12 bases lying between them. CDR3 DNA sequence: TGTGCCAGCAGCCACCGGGAGGCTGAAAAACTGTTTTTT. Protein product: CASSHREAEKLFF.

V is TRBV28 and J is TRBJ2-7; 7 bases align to TRBD2. After removal of 6 bases from V and 5 bases from J, the junction contained 10 bases not matched to a gene. CDR1 is MDHEN and CDR2 is SYDVKM in the germline V gene. This CDR3 has 14 amino acids. DNA for the CDR3: TGTGCCAGCAGCGCACCGGGGGGACCGGACGAGCAGTACTTC. Encoded protein: CASSAPGGPDEQYF.

The genes are TRBV4-3 and TRBJ1-1; 11 bases are a match to TRBD1. This CDR3 is built from 15 residues. Germline assignment: CDR1 LGHNA and CDR2 YSLEER. Losses at the gene ends were 2 bases for V and 3 bases for J; bases not matched to a gene: 2. CDR3 in DNA: TGCGCCAGCAGCCAATGGGGACAGGGGGACACTGAAGCTTTCTTT. Protein: CASSQWGQGDTEAFF.

The chain combines TRBV6-6 with TRBJ1-3; TRBD1 aligns across 7 bases. Germline-derived CDR1 and CDR2 are MNHNY and SVGAGI (reference sequence). This CDR3 is built from 14 residues. Trimming removed 7 bases from V and 0 bases from J; junction bases left unmatched: 3. The CDR3 reads CASKGQVSGNTIYF. The CDR3 region has the DNA TGTGCCAGCAAAGGACAGGTCTCTGGAAACACCATATATTTT.

The sample holds one count of this clone. The V call is TRBV6-5, the J call TRBJ1-1; no clear D. V lost 2 bases and J 1 base, leaving 11 bases between the germline ends. The V gene's germline CDR1 is MNHEY and CDR2 SVGAGI. This CDR3 spans 15 amino acids. CDR3 protein: CASSYAGEGNTEAFF. The CDR3 DNA reads TGTGCCAGCAGTTACGCGGGAGAAGGGAACACTGAAGCTTTCTTT.

V usage is TRBV30 and J usage is TRBJ2-1; D call uncertain. The CDR3 runs 15 residues. Trimming took off 2 bases at V and 2 bases at J, with 13 bases between the two ends. The germline V gene has CDR1 GTSNPN and CDR2 SVGIG (reference sequence). CDR3 in amino acids: CAWSKADFTYNEQFF. The CDR3 nucleotides read TGTGCCTGGAGTAAGGCAGACTTTACCTACAATGAGCAGTTCTTC.

Regarding this clone: A read error may produce the germline difference seen at one junction end. The V call is TRBV2, the J call TRBJ1-2; 7 nucleotides line up with TRBD1. CDR1 is SNHLY and CDR2 is FYNNEI in the germline V gene. This CDR3 contains 9 residues. The chain's CDR3 is CATPGTADF. The CDR3 DNA reads as TGTGCCACCCCCGGGACAGCCGACTTC. Supplemented by reference TRBV2 and TRBJ1-2, the full variable domain reads EPEVTQTPSHQVTQMGQEVILRCVPISNHLYFYWYRQILGQKVEFLVSFYNNEISEKSEIFDDQFSVERPDGSNFTLKIRSTKLEDSAMYFCATPGTADFGSGTRLTVV.

This clone has a single count. The gene calls are TRBV4-2 and TRBJ2-7; 8 bases agree with TRBD2. J was trimmed by 3 bases and V by 1 base; bases with no gene match: 5. This CDR3 has 15 residues. From germline, CDR1 is LGHNA and CDR2 YNFKEQ. The CDR3 DNA reads as TGTGCCAGCAGCCAAGCCGGGAGGGTGAACTACGAGCAGTACTTC. It codes for CASSQAGRVNYEQYF.

The V and J genes are TRBV6-4 and TRBJ2-5; 7 nucleotides line up with TRBD1. V shed 2 bases and J 3 bases; nucleotides not matched to a gene: 3. Per the germline V gene, CDR1 is MRHNA and CDR2 is SNTAGT. The CDR3 has 14 residues. CDR3 DNA: TGTGCCAGCAGTGACAGGGGGCCGGAAGAGACCCAGTACTTC. Its protein product is CASSDRGPEETQYF.

The V and J genes are TRBV9 and TRBJ2-7; 8 nucleotides match TRBD1. Germline V gene sequence: CDR1 SGDLS, CDR2 YYNGEE. Germline trimming cut 0 bases from V and 2 bases from J; bases unmatched to any gene: 4. There are 15 residues in the CDR3. The CDR3 DNA is TGTGCCAGCAGCGTAGAGACAGGGGACGCCTACGAGCAGTACTTC. It is translated as CASSVETGDAYEQYF. Variable domain in full (rest from reference TRBV9 and TRBJ2-7): DSGVTQTPKHLITATGQRVTLRCSPRSGDLSVYWYQQSLDQGLQFLIQYYNGEERAKGNILERFSAQQFPDLHSELNLSSLELGDSALYFCASSVETGDAYEQYFGPGTRLTVT.

V and J are TRBV27 and TRBJ1-2, with 7 bases identical to TRBD1. Losses at the gene ends were 2 bases for V and 4 bases for J; bases not matched to a gene: 7. Germline V lookup: CDR1 MNHEY, CDR2 SMNVEV (reference sequence). CDR3 length: 15 residues. For the CDR3, the DNA is TGTGCCAGCAGTTTAAGCCGGGACAGCTTCTATGGCTACACCTTC. As protein: CASSLSRDSFYGYTF.